The 15 T cell receptor beta chains below come from one sample, sequenced in a study of cytomegalovirus exposure and HLA in healthy donors. PCR used 60 Vbeta primers and 13 Jbeta primers. Assay used: immunoSEQ multiplex PCR; TCRdb lists only in-frame clones, some missing. The table has about 97,000 clones, around 85% seen once. The sequencing sample was made of PBMCs. Receptors originate from a man aged 25 to 40 in good health and CMV-seronegative.

The chain joins TRBV9 to TRBJ2-4; TRBD1 might be the D (6 bases). Looked up from germline, CDR1 is SGDLS and CDR2 is YYNGEE. V gave up 0 bases and J gave up 16 bases, with 20 bases separating them. The CDR3 spans 14 residues. Here the CDR3 reads CASSVEGVLGEIYF. CDR3 nucleotides: TGTGCCAGCAGCGTAGAGGGGGTATTAGGCGAGATTTACTTC.

This rearrangement joins TRBV11-3 to TRBJ2-2, with 8 nucleotides matching TRBD1. J gave up 5 bases and V 2 bases, and 10 bases lay outside the gene matches. The germline V gene encodes CDR1 SGHNT and CDR2 YENEEA. The CDR3 has 17 residues. The CDR3 region is CASSLPQGAQGTGELFF. CDR3 nucleotides: TGTGCCAGCAGCTTACCTCAGGGGGCGCAGGGAACCGGGGAGCTGTTTTTT.

The rearrangement joins TRBV28 to TRBJ2-7, with no clear D. The CDR3 is 14 residues long. The V end was cut by 6 bases, the J end by 3 bases, with 15 bases between. Per the germline V gene, CDR1 is MDHEN and CDR2 is SYDVKM. CDR3 loop: CASSRRRLFYEQYF. The CDR3 DNA sequence: TGTGCCAGCAGCCGCAGGCGCCTATTCTACGAGCAGTACTTC.

The chain couples TRBV5-8 to TRBJ2-1, with a possible D match to TRBD2 (7 bases). Germline V CDR1 and CDR2: SGHTS, YDEGEE. V was trimmed by 6 bases and J by 1 base, leaving 17 bases between them. The CDR3 consists of 16 residues. This CDR3 is CASTTRRGASYNEQFF. CDR3 nucleotides: TGTGCCAGCACCACCCGACGGGGGGCGTCCTACAATGAGCAGTTCTTC.

This sequence joins TRBV30 and TRBJ2-5; a weak D match, TRBD1 (6 bases). Germline V CDR1 and CDR2: GTSNPN, SVGIG (reference sequence). The CDR3 runs 15 residues. V was pared by 0 bases and J by 1 base, with 12 bases between. This CDR3 is CAWSVGRTVQETQYF. CDR3 sequence (DNA): TGTGCCTGGAGTGTCGGGCGGACAGTCCAAGAGACCCAGTACTTC. Combining the CDR3 with reference TRBV30 and TRBJ2-5 gives the whole variable domain SQTIHQWPATLVQPVGSPLSLECTVEGTSNPNLYWYRQAAGRGLQLLFYSVGIGQISSEVPQNLSASRPQDRQFILSSKKLLLSDSGFYLCAWSVGRTVQETQYFGPGTRLLVL.

The gene calls are TRBV7-6 and TRBJ2-2, with a tentative D call TRBD2 (7 bases). Germline assignment: CDR1 SGHVS and CDR2 FNYEAQ. Trimming cost V 5 bases and J 0 bases, with 16 bases left between them. The CDR3 runs 17 residues. CDR3 in amino acids: CASSRLGGGSNTGELFF. The CDR3 DNA sequence: TGTGCCAGCAGCCGCCTGGGGGGGGGCTCGAACACCGGGGAGCTGTTTTTT.

This clone has a single count. The chain links TRBV18 to TRBJ1-1; 9 bases are shared with TRBD1. The germline V gene encodes CDR1 KGHSH and CDR2 LQKENI. V lost 4 bases, J lost 1 base, and 4 bases stayed unmatched. There are 15 residues in the CDR3. CDR3 sequence reads: CASSLEQGANTEAFF. As DNA, the CDR3 is TGTGCCAGCTCACTAGAACAGGGGGCGAACACTGAAGCTTTCTTT.

The CDR3 loop reads CASSIAQTAHGYTF. CDR3 DNA sequence: TGTGCCAGTAGTATCGCCCAGACAGCTCATGGCTACACCTTC. The chain employs TRBV19 and TRBJ1-2, with a weak D call TRBD1 (5 bases). Germline CDR1 and CDR2: LNHDA and SQIVND (reference sequence). This CDR3 has 14 residues. Trimming stripped 3 bases from V and 6 bases from J, with 14 bases between.

The genes are TRBV5-1 and TRBJ2-7; D is uncertain. V gave up 1 base and J gave up 4 bases, with 9 bases separating them. Germline values: CDR1 SGHRS, CDR2 YFSETQ. There are 13 residues in the CDR3. The CDR3 reads CASSLRSSYEQYF. CDR3 sequence (DNA): TGCGCCAGCAGCTTGAGATCCAGTTACGAGCAGTACTTC.

The chain couples TRBV6-1 to TRBJ2-4; D might be TRBD1 (6 bases). Between the trimmed V and J ends, which lost 1 base and 8 bases, there was a span of 12 bases. CDR1 is MNHNS, CDR2 SASEGT, per germline. The CDR3 contains 14 residues. The CDR3 protein is CASSEDSGTHIQYF. CDR3 bases: TGTGCCAGCAGTGAAGATTCCGGGACACACATTCAGTACTTC.

This clone showed up just once. The V and J genes are TRBV5-8 and TRBJ2-5, with 9 bases aligning to TRBD2. V shed 4 bases, J shed 2 bases, and the junction held 6 bases outside the gene matches. CDR1 and CDR2 from the germline V gene are SGHTS and YDEGEE. The CDR3 consists of 15 residues. Here the CDR3 DNA reads TGTGCCAGCAGCCCAGGGAGCGGGGGGCAAGAGACCCAGTACTTC. Translated, it gives CASSPGSGGQETQYF.

The chain combines TRBV5-6 with TRBJ2-7, with 7 bases identical to TRBD1. The CDR3 is 12 residues long. Germline CDR1 reads SGHDT; CDR2 reads YYEEEE. V trimming: 5 bases; J trimming: 6 bases; junction bases outside the gene matches: 5. CDR3 in DNA: TGTGCCAGCAGTCTGGGACAGCTCGAGCAGTACTTC. This encodes CASSLGQLEQYF. The full variable domain, rest sourced from reference TRBV5-6 and TRBJ2-7, is DAGVTQSPTHLIKTRGQQVTLRCSPKSGHDTVSWYQQALGQGPQFIFQYYEEEERQRGNFPDRFSGHQFPNYSSELNVNALLLGDSALYLCASSLGQLEQYFGPGTRLTVT.

The chain links TRBV9 to TRBJ2-3; unclear D gene. Germline V gene lookup returns CDR1 SGDLS and CDR2 YYNGEE. V was shortened by 0 bases and J by 6 bases, with 14 bases between the two germline ends. This CDR3 has 15 residues. DNA of the CDR3: TGTGCCAGCAGCGTAGGAGAGGCTAGTGGGGATACGCAGTATTTT. Amino acid sequence: CASSVGEASGDTQYF.

The rearrangement links TRBV7-8 to TRBJ2-5; D is possibly TRBD1 (7 bases). Trimming took off 0 bases at V and 5 bases at J, with 10 bases between the two ends. Germline CDR1 SGHVS, CDR2 FQNEAQ. CDR3 size: 14 residues. The CDR3 sequence: CASSLAAGGETQYF. The CDR3 DNA reads as TGTGCCAGCAGCTTAGCGGCAGGGGGGGAGACCCAGTACTTC.

In its sample, this clone was seen a few times. The chain uses TRBV6-1 and TRBJ2-5; perhaps TRBD1 as D (5 bases). The V end was cut by 0 bases, the J end by 5 bases, with 10 bases between. Germline CDR1 MNHNS, CDR2 SASEGT. The CDR3 totals 14 residues. Here the CDR3 reads CASSEASGFETQYF. The CDR3 bases are TGTGCCAGCAGTGAAGCTTCAGGGTTCGAGACCCAGTACTTC.